Shown below are 16 T cell receptor beta chains from a single sample sequenced in a study of glioma-infiltrating T cells. Using RNA template, CDR3s of TCR alpha and beta were amplified with iRepertoire arm-PCR. TCRdb independently ran MiXCR on the multiplex PCR reads; one entry per CDR3 protein. The table lists fewer than 200,000 distinct CDR3 sequences, 43% of them singletons. Sequencing was carried out using glioma tissue, nonneoplastic brain tissue, or PBMCs (not recorded which). All receptors come from a human donor with low-grade glioma or glioblastoma, undergoing nonglioma brain surgery, or in good health (not recorded which).

This clonotype was seen many times. The genes are TRBV20-1 and TRBJ1-5; a weak D match, TRBD1 (6 bases). Germline loops: CDR1 DFQATT, CDR2 SNEGSKA (reference sequence). V lost 4 bases to trimming and J lost 2 bases, with 12 bases between them. The CDR3 contains 14 residues. The CDR3 is CSAKLGAGNQPQHF. In nucleotides, the CDR3 is TGCAGTGCTAAGTTGGGGGCCGGCAATCAGCCCCAGCATTTT.

About this clonotype: Possible read error: a much larger clone is one base away. The genes are TRBV20-1 and TRBJ2-4; D may correspond to TRBD1 or TRBD2 (6 bases each). CDR3 length: 14 amino acids. Germline lookup yields CDR1 DFQATT and CDR2 SNEGSKA (reference sequence). Trimming removed 3 bases from V and 4 bases from J, with 13 bases in between. The CDR3 is CSASGGPVKNIQYF. CDR3 coding DNA: TGCAGTGCTAGTGGGGGGCCGGTTAAAAACATTCAGTACTTC.

This chain links TRBV29-1 with TRBJ2-1; 8 bases are shared with TRBD2. With 4 bases clipped from V and 3 bases from J, the junction kept 2 bases outside the gene matches. The CDR3 has 13 amino acids. Germline values: CDR1 SQVTM, CDR2 ANQGSEA. This chain's CDR3 is CSVAGTSYNEQFF. The DNA for the CDR3 is TGCAGCGTTGCCGGGACTAGCTACAATGAGCAGTTCTTC.

Written as DNA, the CDR3 is TGTGCCAGCTCCCGGAGGAGCACAGATACGCAGTATTTT. Translation: CASSRRSTDTQYF. V and J are TRBV18 and TRBJ2-3, with D possibly matching TRBD2 (5 bases). V dropped 6 bases and J dropped 0 bases, with 7 bases sitting between them. The CDR3 covers 13 residues. Germline loops: CDR1 KGHSH, CDR2 LQKENI.

This clonotype was recorded a few times. This sequence joins TRBV13 and TRBJ1-3; no clear D gene. Trimming pared 5 bases from V and 3 bases from J, leaving 14 bases between. In germline, CDR1 is PRHDT, CDR2 FYEKMQ (reference sequence). There are 15 residues in the CDR3. The CDR3 is CASSASGAYGNTIYF. DNA for the CDR3: TGTGCCAGCAGCGCGTCAGGCGCGTATGGAAACACCATATATTTT.

Note on this clonotype: It is likely a read error, because the conserved phenylalanine at the end of the CDR3 is missing. No DNA is shown, since the ends of the CDR3 on it are uncertain; the CDR3 is the one TCRdb lists. The chain uses TRBV4-1 and TRBJ2-1. The CDR3 is 14 amino acids long, termini counted. In germline, CDR1 is MGHRA, CDR2 YSYEKL. This CDR3 is CASSQDPRSAEKFL.

This chain uses TRBV6-1 with TRBJ2-1; perhaps D is TRBD1 or TRBD2 (5 bases each). The CDR3 length is 18 residues. V lost 5 bases and J 1 base, leaving 21 bases between the germline ends. Per the germline V gene, CDR1 is MNHNS and CDR2 is SASEGT. For the CDR3, the DNA is TGTGCCAGCAGTCCCCCTTGGGGGAGACTTGCTTCCTACAATGAGCAGTTCTTC. Amino acids: CASSPPWGRLASYNEQFF.

This clonotype was seen ten or more times. The V and J genes are TRBV27 and TRBJ2-1; 8 bases line up with TRBD2. CDR3 size: 16 residues. Germline lookup yields CDR1 MNHEY and CDR2 SMNVEV (reference sequence). V was clipped by 2 bases and J by 5 bases; unmatched bases: 8. The CDR3 here is CASSLRLAHSDNEQFF. CDR3 nucleotides: TGTGCCAGCAGTTTACGACTAGCGCATTCTGACAATGAGCAGTTCTTC.

Note on this clonotype: A much larger clone differs by one base, so this may be a read error. The genes are TRBV20-1 and TRBJ2-7, with no clear D. Trimming removed 1 base at V and 3 bases at J, with 10 bases between. Germline loops: CDR1 DFQATT, CDR2 SNEGSKA (reference sequence). The length of the CDR3 is 13 residues. CDR3 nucleotides: TGCAGTGCTAGAGCGACGGTCGACTACGAGCAGTACTTC. Translation gives CSARATVDYEQYF.

The chain joins TRBV4-2 to TRBJ2-1, with 11 bases aligning to TRBD2. The germline V gene encodes CDR1 LGHNA and CDR2 YNFKEQ. CDR3 length: 15 residues. Trimming removed 4 bases from V and 8 bases from J; junction bases left unmatched: 7. CDR3 protein: CASSPRVAGGDEQFF. The CDR3 DNA reads as TGTGCCAGCAGCCCCCGGGTAGCGGGAGGGGATGAGCAGTTCTTC.

A note on this clonotype: This clone may be a read error of a much larger clone one base away. This chain joins TRBV20-1 and TRBJ2-1; 7 nucleotides agree with TRBD2. Germline V gene lookup returns CDR1 DFQATT and CDR2 SNEGSKA (reference sequence). This CDR3 contains 16 residues. CDR3 in amino acids: CGARDLAETSYNEQFF. Written as DNA, the CDR3 is TGCGGTGCTAGAGATCTAGCGGAGACTTCCTACAATGAGCAGTTCTTC.

This clonotype was counted only a few times. An end of the junction differs from the germline gene, which may be a read error. This chain uses TRBV4-1 with TRBJ1-2, with D possibly TRBD1 on 5 matching bases. Germline-derived CDR1 and CDR2 are MGHRA and YSYEKL. There are 15 residues in the CDR3. The CDR3 sequence is CASSQAGQESYGYTF. In nucleotides, the CDR3 is TGCGCCAGCAGTCAAGCGGGGCAGGAGTCCTATGGCTACACCTTC.

The V call is TRBV5-6, the J call TRBJ2-7, with D uncertain. The CDR3 runs 13 residues. CDR1 and CDR2 (germline): SGHDT, YYEEEE. Trimming took off 4 bases at V and 3 bases at J, with 11 bases between the two ends. This CDR3 reads CASSERVVYEQYF. The CDR3 DNA follows: TGTGCCAGCAGCGAGAGAGTAGTCTACGAGCAGTACTTC.

This rearrangement joins TRBV5-6 to TRBJ2-1; TRBD2 aligns across 9 bases. J gave up 9 bases and V 4 bases, and 11 bases lay outside the gene matches. This CDR3 region has 15 residues. In germline, CDR1 is SGHDT, CDR2 YYEEEE. The CDR3 here is CASSHPGLALGEQFF. CDR3 nucleotide sequence: TGTGCCAGCAGCCATCCGGGACTAGCTTTAGGTGAGCAGTTCTTC.

In this sample, this clonotype turned up many times. V is TRBV28 and J is TRBJ2-5; no clear D. Germline-derived CDR1 and CDR2 are MDHEN and SYDVKM. The CDR3 is 13 amino acids. Trimming removed 4 bases at V and 3 bases at J, with 9 bases between. CDR3 in DNA: TGTGCCAGCAGTTCCATAAACAAAGAGACCCAGTACTTC. This translates into CASSSINKETQYF. Supplemented by reference TRBV28 and TRBJ2-5, the full variable domain reads DVKVTQSSRYLVKRTGEKVFLECVQDMDHENMFWYRQDPGLGLRLIYFSYDVKMKEKGDIPEGYSVSREKKERFSLILESASTNQTSMYLCASSSINKETQYFGPGTRLLVL.

This clonotype was recorded at least ten times. The chain recombines TRBV10-3 with TRBJ1-5, with 7 bases fitting TRBD1. Per germline, CDR1 ENHRY and CDR2 SYGVKD. Trimming removed 8 bases from V and 1 base from J; junction bases left unmatched: 8. This CDR3 contains 15 residues. DNA of the CDR3: TGTGCCATCGGAAGGGCGGGACAGAGCAATCAGCCCCAGCATTTT. This translates into CAIGRAGQSNQPQHF.